These 10 T cell receptor beta chains were sequenced from one sample in a study of T cells after yellow fever vaccination. A single record per CDR3 protein comes from TCRdb applying MiXCR to the 5' RACE reads. The data hold hundreds of thousands of distinct CDR3 sequences, with 18% observed a single time. The sequences come from PBMCs, collected before the yellow fever booster vaccination. These receptor sequences come from a man in his late teens or twenties who received the YFV17D yellow fever vaccine.

The sample holds a few counts of this clonotype. This CDR3 reads CASRQGNTGELFF. The CDR3 DNA sequence: TGTGCCAGCAGGCAGGGGAACACCGGGGAGCTGTTTTTT. The chain links TRBV6-1 to TRBJ2-2; a possible D gene is TRBD1 (5 bases). Germline lookup yields CDR1 MNHNS and CDR2 SASEGT. V was pared by 6 bases and J by 1 base, with 6 bases between. The CDR3 contains 13 residues.

The V call is TRBV9, the J call TRBJ1-2; D is uncertain. Trimming stripped 0 bases from V and 1 base from J, with 7 bases between. In germline, CDR1 is SGDLS, CDR2 YYNGEE. CDR3 size: 14 residues. The CDR3 region is CASSVGRNNYGYTF. The DNA for the CDR3 is TGTGCCAGCAGCGTAGGACGGAATAACTATGGCTACACCTTC.

The CDR3 nucleotides are TGTGCCAGCAGCTGGGACAGAACCGGCTACACCTTC. Translating it yields CASSWDRTGYTF. The chain has TRBV5-5 and TRBJ1-2; the match to TRBD1 covers 7 bases. Germline V gene data show CDR1 as SGHKS and CDR2 as YYEKEE (reference sequence). The ends lost 3 bases at V and 8 bases at J; junction bases unmatched: 4. This CDR3 is 12 amino acids long. Looking up the rest from reference TRBV5-5 and TRBJ1-2 gives the full variable domain: DAGVTQSPTHLIKTRGQQVTLRCSPISGHKSVSWYQQVLGQGPQFIFQYYEKEERGRGNFPDRFSARQFPNYSSELNVNALLLGDSALYLCASSWDRTGYTFGSGTRLTVV.

This chain connects TRBV3-1 to TRBJ2-5; 16 bases map to TRBD2. V dropped 5 bases and J dropped 2; count of bases not matched to a gene: 11. CDR1 is LGHDT, CDR2 YNNKEL, per germline (reference sequence). The CDR3 loop spans 19 amino acids. The CDR3 loop is CASSSKGTSGGAPQETQYF. CDR3 coding DNA: TGTGCCAGCAGCTCGAAGGGGACTAGCGGGGGGGCCCCGCAAGAGACCCAGTACTTC.

The chain links TRBV10-2 to TRBJ1-2; D perhaps matches TRBD1 (5 bases). Trimming left V 8 bases short and J 2 bases short, with 15 bases between. CDR1 is WSHSY and CDR2 is SAAADI in the germline V gene. The CDR3 runs to 14 residues. CDR3 sequence: CASGTAGRNYGYTF. Here the CDR3 DNA reads TGCGCCAGCGGAACGGCAGGGCGAAACTATGGCTACACCTTC.

V and J are TRBV7-2 and TRBJ2-1; TRBD2 is a possible D gene (5 bases). The V end lost 5 bases, the J end lost 10 bases, and 12 bases lay between the germline ends. There are 12 residues in the CDR3. In germline, CDR1 is SGHTA, CDR2 FQGNSA. The CDR3 bases are TGTGCCAGCAGCCCCCGAGGGCCCGAGCAGTTCTTC. Protein: CASSPRGPEQFF.

The table lists this clonotype with a few counts. The genes are TRBV20-1 and TRBJ1-4, with 12 bases lining up with TRBD1. Germline values: CDR1 DFQATT, CDR2 SNEGSKA (reference sequence). The V and J ends lost 6 bases and 8 bases, in that order; junction bases with no gene match: 4. CDR3 size: 13 residues. CDR3 residues: CSAGTGGEEKLFF. The CDR3 DNA reads TGCAGTGCAGGGACAGGGGGCGAAGAAAAACTGTTTTTT.

Only a few counts were recorded for this clonotype. The chain employs TRBV7-2 and TRBJ2-4; D remains ambiguous. Trimming removed 2 bases from V and 3 bases from J, with 5 bases in between. The length of the CDR3 is 13 residues. CDR1 and CDR2 from the germline V gene are SGHTA and FQGNSA. CDR3 nucleotide sequence: TGTGCCAGCAGCTTATCAGACAAAAACATTCAGTACTTC. It specifies CASSLSDKNIQYF.

The CDR3 coding sequence is TGTGCCAGCAGCTTAACGTCCCTGAACACTGAAGCTTTCTTT. Encoded protein: CASSLTSLNTEAFF. The chain combines TRBV7-3 with TRBJ1-1; D is undetermined. V lost 0 bases to trimming and J lost 0 bases, with 5 bases between them. From germline, CDR1 is SGHTA and CDR2 FQGTGA. The CDR3 runs 14 residues.

This clonotype was counted a few times. The DNA for the CDR3 is TGTGCCAGCAGCCAGATAGGGGGCGATGGCTACACCTTC. It codes for CASSQIGGDGYTF. This chain links TRBV7-2 with TRBJ1-2; TRBD1 matches at 7 bases. The CDR3 is made up of 13 amino acids. Per germline, CDR1 SGHTA and CDR2 FQGNSA. Trimming cost V 5 bases and J 6 bases; bases outside gene matches: 6.